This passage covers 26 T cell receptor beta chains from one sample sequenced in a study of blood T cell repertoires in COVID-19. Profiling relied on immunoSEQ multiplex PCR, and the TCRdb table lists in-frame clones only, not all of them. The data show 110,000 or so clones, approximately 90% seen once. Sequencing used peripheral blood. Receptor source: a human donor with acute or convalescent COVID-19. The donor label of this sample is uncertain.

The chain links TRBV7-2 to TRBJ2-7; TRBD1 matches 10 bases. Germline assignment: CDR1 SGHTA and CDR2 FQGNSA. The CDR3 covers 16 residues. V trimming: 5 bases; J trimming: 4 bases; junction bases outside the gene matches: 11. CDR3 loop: CASSPSTTGGTYEQYF. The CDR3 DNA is TGTGCCAGCAGCCCGTCAACGACAGGGGGCACGTACGAGCAGTACTTC.

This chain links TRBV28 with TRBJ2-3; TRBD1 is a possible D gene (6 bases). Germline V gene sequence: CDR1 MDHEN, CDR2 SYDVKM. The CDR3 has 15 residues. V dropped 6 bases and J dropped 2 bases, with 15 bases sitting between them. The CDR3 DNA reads TGTGCCAGCAGCCTGGACAGTTTCTCCACAGATACGCAGTATTTT. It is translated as CASSLDSFSTDTQYF.

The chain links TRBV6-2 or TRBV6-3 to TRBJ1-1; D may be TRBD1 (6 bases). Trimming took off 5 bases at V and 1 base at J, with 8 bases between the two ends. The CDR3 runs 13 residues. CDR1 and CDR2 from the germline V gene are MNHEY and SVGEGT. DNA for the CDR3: TGTGCCAGCAGTCTACAGGGGAACACTGAAGCTTTCTTT. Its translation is CASSLQGNTEAFF.

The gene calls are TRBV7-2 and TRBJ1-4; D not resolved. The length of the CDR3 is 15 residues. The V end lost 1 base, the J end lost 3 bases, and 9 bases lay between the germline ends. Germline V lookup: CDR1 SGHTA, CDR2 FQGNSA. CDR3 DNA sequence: TGTGCCAGCAGCTTAGGCAACCGGGCTAATGAAAAACTGTTTTTT. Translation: CASSLGNRANEKLFF.

The CDR3 sequence is CASSFLLREGRYNEQFF. The CDR3 DNA is TGTGCCAGCAGCTTCCTCTTGCGGGAGGGTCGCTACAATGAGCAGTTCTTC. The chain combines TRBV13 with TRBJ2-1; 9 bases match TRBD2. V was clipped by 3 bases and J by 3 bases; unmatched bases: 9. Germline-derived CDR1 and CDR2 are PRHDT and FYEKMQ (reference sequence). There are 17 residues in the CDR3.

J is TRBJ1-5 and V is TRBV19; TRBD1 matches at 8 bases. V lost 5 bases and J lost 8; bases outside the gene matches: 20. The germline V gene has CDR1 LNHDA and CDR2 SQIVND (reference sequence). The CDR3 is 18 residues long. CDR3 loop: CASSSILFPDRVIKPQHF. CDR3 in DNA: TGTGCCAGTAGTTCGATTCTTTTTCCGGACAGGGTTATCAAGCCCCAGCATTTT.

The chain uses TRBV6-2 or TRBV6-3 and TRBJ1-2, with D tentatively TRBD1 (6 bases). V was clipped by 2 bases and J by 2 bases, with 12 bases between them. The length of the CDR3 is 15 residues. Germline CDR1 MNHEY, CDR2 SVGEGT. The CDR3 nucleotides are TGTGCCAGCAGTTACGGGACACCAGGGAACTATGGCTACACCTTC. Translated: CASSYGTPGNYGYTF.

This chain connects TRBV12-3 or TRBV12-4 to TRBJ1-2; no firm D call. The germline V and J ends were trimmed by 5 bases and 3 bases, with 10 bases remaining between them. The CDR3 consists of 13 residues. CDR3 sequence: CASSPRADYGYTF. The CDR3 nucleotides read TGTGCCAGCAGTCCCCGCGCGGACTATGGCTACACCTTC.

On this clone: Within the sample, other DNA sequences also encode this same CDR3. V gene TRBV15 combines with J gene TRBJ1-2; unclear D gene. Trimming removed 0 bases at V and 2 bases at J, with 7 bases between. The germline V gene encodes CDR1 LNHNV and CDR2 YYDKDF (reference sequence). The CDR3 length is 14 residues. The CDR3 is CATSRDRGNYGYTF. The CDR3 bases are TGTGCCACCAGCAGAGATCGAGGGAACTATGGCTACACCTTC.

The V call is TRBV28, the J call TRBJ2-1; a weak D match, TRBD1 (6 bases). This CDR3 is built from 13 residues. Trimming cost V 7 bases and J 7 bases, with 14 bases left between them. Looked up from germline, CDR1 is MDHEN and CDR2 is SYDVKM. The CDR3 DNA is TGTGCCAGCACTACACAGGGATCGAATGAGCAGTTCTTC. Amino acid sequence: CASTTQGSNEQFF. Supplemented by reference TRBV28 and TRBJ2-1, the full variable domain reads DVKVTQSSRYLVKRTGEKVFLECVQDMDHENMFWYRQDPGLGLRLIYFSYDVKMKEKGDIPEGYSVSREKKERFSLILESASTNQTSMYLCASTTQGSNEQFFGPGTRLTVL.

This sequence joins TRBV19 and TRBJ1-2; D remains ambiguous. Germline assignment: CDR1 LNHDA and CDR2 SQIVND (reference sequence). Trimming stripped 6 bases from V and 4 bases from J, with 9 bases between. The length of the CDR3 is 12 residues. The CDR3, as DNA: TGTGCCAGTAGACAAGAGGCCTATGGCTACACCTTC. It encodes CASRQEAYGYTF.

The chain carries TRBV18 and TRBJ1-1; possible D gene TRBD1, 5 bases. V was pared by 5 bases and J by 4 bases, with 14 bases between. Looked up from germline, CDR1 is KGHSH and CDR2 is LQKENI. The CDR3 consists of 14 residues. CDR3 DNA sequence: TGTGCCAGCTCAGTGGGGCAGGGAAGCACTGAAGCTTTCTTT. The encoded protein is CASSVGQGSTEAFF.

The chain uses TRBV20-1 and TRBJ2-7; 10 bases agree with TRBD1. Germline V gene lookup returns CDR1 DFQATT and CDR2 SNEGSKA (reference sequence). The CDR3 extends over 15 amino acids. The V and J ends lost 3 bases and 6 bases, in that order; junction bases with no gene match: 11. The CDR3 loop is CSASNFETGGLEQYF. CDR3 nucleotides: TGCAGTGCTAGTAATTTTGAGACAGGGGGCCTCGAGCAGTACTTC.

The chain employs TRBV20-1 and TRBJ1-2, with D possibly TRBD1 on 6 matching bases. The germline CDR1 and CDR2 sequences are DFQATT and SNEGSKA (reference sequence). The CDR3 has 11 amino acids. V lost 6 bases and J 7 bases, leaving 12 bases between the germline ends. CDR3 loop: CSARGGGGYTF. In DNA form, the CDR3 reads TGCAGTGCCCGAGGGGGGGGTGGCTACACCTTC.

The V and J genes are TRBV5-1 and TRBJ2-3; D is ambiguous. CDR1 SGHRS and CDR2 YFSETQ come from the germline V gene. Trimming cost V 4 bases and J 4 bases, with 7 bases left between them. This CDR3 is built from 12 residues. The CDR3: CASSVLSDTQYF. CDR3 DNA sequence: TGCGCCAGCAGCGTACTATCAGATACGCAGTATTTT.

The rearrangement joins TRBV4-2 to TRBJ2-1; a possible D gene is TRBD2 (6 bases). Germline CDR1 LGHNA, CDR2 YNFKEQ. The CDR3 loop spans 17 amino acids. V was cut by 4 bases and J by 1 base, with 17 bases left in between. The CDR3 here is CASSPGGRAGSYNEQFF. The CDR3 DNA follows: TGTGCCAGCAGCCCCGGGGGTCGGGCGGGGTCCTACAATGAGCAGTTCTTC.

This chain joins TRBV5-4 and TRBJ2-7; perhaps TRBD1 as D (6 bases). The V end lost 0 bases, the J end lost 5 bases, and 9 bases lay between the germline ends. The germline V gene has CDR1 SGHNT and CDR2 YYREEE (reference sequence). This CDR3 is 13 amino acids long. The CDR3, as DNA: TGTGCCAGCAGCTTGGACAGGGCCCACGAGCAGTACTTC. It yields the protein CASSLDRAHEQYF.

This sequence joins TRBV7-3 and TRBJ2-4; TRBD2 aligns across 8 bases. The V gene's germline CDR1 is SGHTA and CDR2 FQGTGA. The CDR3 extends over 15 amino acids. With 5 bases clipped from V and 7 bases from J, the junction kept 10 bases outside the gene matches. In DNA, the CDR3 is TGTGCCAGCAGCCTCGTTAGCGGGACTTTTAACATTCAGTACTTC. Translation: CASSLVSGTFNIQYF.

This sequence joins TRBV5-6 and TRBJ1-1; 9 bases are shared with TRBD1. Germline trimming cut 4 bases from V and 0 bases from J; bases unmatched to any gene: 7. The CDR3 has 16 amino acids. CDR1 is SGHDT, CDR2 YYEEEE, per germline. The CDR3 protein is CASSRGTGSMNTEAFF. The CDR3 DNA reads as TGTGCCAGCAGCAGAGGGACAGGGTCTATGAACACTGAAGCTTTCTTT.

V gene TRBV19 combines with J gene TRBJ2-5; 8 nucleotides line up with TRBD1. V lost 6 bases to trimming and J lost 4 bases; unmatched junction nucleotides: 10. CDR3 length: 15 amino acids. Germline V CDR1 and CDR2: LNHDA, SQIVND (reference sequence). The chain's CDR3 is CASRNGQGRGETQYF. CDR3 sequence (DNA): TGTGCCAGTAGGAACGGACAGGGACGTGGAGAGACCCAGTACTTC.

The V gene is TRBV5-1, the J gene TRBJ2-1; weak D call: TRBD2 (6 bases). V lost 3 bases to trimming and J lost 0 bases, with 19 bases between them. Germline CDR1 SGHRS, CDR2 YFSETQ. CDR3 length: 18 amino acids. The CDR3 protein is CASSSPGGWEGSYNEQFF. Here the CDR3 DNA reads TGCGCCAGCAGCTCCCCAGGAGGGTGGGAAGGCTCCTACAATGAGCAGTTCTTC.

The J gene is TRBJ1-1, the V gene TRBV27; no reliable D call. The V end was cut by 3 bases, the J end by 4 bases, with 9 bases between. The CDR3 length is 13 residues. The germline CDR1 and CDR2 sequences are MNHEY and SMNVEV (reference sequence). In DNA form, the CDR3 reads TGTGCCAGCAGTTTGGCGGGGAGCACTGAAGCTTTCTTT. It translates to CASSLAGSTEAFF.

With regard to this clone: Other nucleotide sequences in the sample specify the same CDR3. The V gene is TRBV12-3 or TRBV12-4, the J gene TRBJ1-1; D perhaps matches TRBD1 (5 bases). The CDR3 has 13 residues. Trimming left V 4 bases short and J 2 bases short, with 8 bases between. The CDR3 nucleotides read TGTGCCAGCAGTTCACAGGTCAACACTGAAGCTTTCTTT. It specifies CASSSQVNTEAFF.

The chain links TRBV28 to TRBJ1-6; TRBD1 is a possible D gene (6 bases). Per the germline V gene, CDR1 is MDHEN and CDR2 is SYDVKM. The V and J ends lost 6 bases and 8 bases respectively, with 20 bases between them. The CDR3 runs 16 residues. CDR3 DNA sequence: TGTGCCAGCAGAGAAGACCCAGGGGCTTCGGATTCACCCCTCCACTTT. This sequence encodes CASREDPGASDSPLHF.

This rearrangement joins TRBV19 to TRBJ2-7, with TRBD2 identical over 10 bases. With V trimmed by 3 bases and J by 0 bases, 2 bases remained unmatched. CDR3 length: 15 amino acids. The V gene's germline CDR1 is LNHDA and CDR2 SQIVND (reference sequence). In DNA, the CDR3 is TGTGCCAGTAGTATGGCTAGCGGGAGCTCCTACGAGCAGTACTTC. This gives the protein CASSMASGSSYEQYF.

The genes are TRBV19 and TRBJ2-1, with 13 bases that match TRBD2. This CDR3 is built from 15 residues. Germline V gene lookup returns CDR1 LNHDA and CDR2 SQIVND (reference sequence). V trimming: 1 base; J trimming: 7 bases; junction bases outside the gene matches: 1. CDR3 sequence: CASSIVTSGRNEQFF. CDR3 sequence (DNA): TGTGCCAGTAGTATAGTGACTAGCGGGAGGAATGAGCAGTTCTTC.